Each of the 15 T cell receptor beta chains below was sequenced from the same sample in a study of cytomegalovirus exposure and HLA in healthy donors. In the PCR, 60 Vbeta and 13 Jbeta primers were used. The repertoire was sequenced with immunoSEQ multiplex PCR; TCRdb's copy has only in-frame clones and lacks some. The table has about 190,000 clones, roughly four fifths seen once. Sequencing was carried out using PBMCs. The receptors come from a young woman in good health and CMV-seropositive.

The chain combines TRBV7-9 with TRBJ2-3; 8 bases align to TRBD2. The CDR3 covers 16 residues. CDR1 is SEHNR and CDR2 is FQNEAQ in the germline V gene (reference sequence). J lost 9 bases, V lost 7 bases, and 18 bases had no gene match. CDR3 in DNA: TGTGCCAGCAACTCGCCGGGACTAGTTCCCGAGGGCACGCAGTATTTT. Translation gives CASNSPGLVPEGTQYF.

The V gene is TRBV28, the J gene TRBJ2-7; 8 positions agree with TRBD1. The V and J ends lost 5 bases and 6 bases, in that order; junction bases with no gene match: 6. CDR1 and CDR2 from the germline V gene are MDHEN and SYDVKM. The CDR3 contains 13 residues. The chain's CDR3 is CASSGQGHGEQYF. DNA for the CDR3: TGTGCCAGCAGTGGACAGGGACACGGCGAGCAGTACTTC.

The chain combines TRBV15 with TRBJ2-6, with D possibly matching TRBD1 (6 bases). This CDR3 contains 15 residues. Trimming removed 2 bases from V and 1 base from J, with 6 bases in between. Germline values: CDR1 LNHNV, CDR2 YYDKDF (reference sequence). The CDR3 nucleotides read TGTGCCACCAGCAGAACAGGGTCTGGGGCCAACGTCCTGACTTTC. This sequence encodes CATSRTGSGANVLTF.

The chain joins TRBV19 to TRBJ2-3; TRBD2 matches 10 bases. The CDR3 covers 15 residues. Germline CDR1 LNHDA, CDR2 SQIVND (reference sequence). J lost 4 bases, V lost 3 bases, and 4 bases had no gene match. This CDR3 reads CASSIPSGSSDTQYF. CDR3 coding DNA: TGTGCCAGTAGTATCCCTAGCGGGAGTTCAGATACGCAGTATTTT.

The chain recombines TRBV28 with TRBJ1-2, with D possibly matching TRBD1 (5 bases). The CDR3 totals 15 residues. V gave up 7 bases and J gave up 1 base, with 16 bases separating them. Germline CDR1 is MDHEN and CDR2 is SYDVKM. The CDR3 region is CASNPGGTINYGYTF. CDR3 bases: TGTGCCAGCAACCCGGGAGGGACCATTAACTATGGCTACACCTTC.

The gene calls are TRBV9 and TRBJ2-3, with 8 bases identical to TRBD2. V dropped 4 bases and J dropped 7; count of bases not matched to a gene: 11. The CDR3 extends over 15 amino acids. Germline CDR1 and CDR2: SGDLS and YYNGEE. DNA of the CDR3: TGTGCCAGCAGCAGACAAGCGGGAGCACAATATACGCAGTATTTT. Amino acids: CASSRQAGAQYTQYF.

The rearrangement uses TRBV11-2 and TRBJ2-4, with 7 bases lining up with TRBD1. CDR1 SGHAT and CDR2 FQNNGV come from the germline V gene. The CDR3 loop spans 18 amino acids. The ends lost 5 bases at V and 1 base at J; junction bases unmatched: 14. Here the CDR3 reads CASSRGQATTPAKNIQYF. CDR3 DNA: TGTGCCAGCAGCCGTGGACAGGCTACTACGCCGGCCAAAAACATTCAGTACTTC.

The V call is TRBV19, the J call TRBJ2-3, with 7 bases identical to TRBD2. The CDR3 runs to 16 residues. CDR1 is LNHDA and CDR2 is SQIVND in the germline V gene (reference sequence). Trimming took 5 bases from V and 3 from J; bases not matched to a gene: 11. The CDR3 protein is CASSDLLRESTDTQYF. The CDR3 DNA is TGTGCCAGTAGTGACCTTTTGCGGGAGTCGACAGATACGCAGTATTTT.

The V call is TRBV2, the J call TRBJ2-6, with a weak D call TRBD2 (5 bases). The CDR3 loop spans 15 amino acids. V lost 5 bases and J 1 base, leaving 9 bases between the germline ends. Germline V lookup: CDR1 SNHLY, CDR2 FYNNEI. The DNA of the CDR3 is TGTGCCAGCAGTCCCCGGGGTTCTGGGGCCAACGTCCTGACTTTC. Its protein product is CASSPRGSGANVLTF.

This clone has just a few counts. This chain connects TRBV7-9 to TRBJ2-5, with 7 nucleotides matching TRBD2. This CDR3 has 13 residues. From germline, CDR1 is SEHNR and CDR2 FQNEAQ (reference sequence). The ends lost 5 bases at V and 3 bases at J; junction bases unmatched: 3. CDR3 region: CASSRGLEETQYF. The CDR3 nucleotides read TGTGCCAGCAGCAGAGGACTAGAAGAGACCCAGTACTTC.

A single count supports this clone. In the same sample, other DNA sequences code for this CDR3. The rearrangement joins TRBV19 to TRBJ2-7, with 7 bases that match TRBD2. V dropped 3 bases and J dropped 7; count of bases not matched to a gene: 3. CDR1 is LNHDA, CDR2 SQIVND, per germline (reference sequence). This CDR3 has 12 residues. CDR3 coding DNA: TGTGCCAGTAGTATTGGGGGAGGGGAGCAGTACTTC. Translating it yields CASSIGGGEQYF.

The genes are TRBV5-6 and TRBJ2-7; TRBD2 agrees at 7 bases. There are 13 residues in the CDR3. Trimming at V came to 4 bases and at J to 2 bases, leaving 3 bases not matched to a gene. Germline V gene sequence: CDR1 SGHDT, CDR2 YYEEEE. The CDR3 spells CASSPGLAYEQYF. In DNA, the CDR3 is TGTGCCAGCAGCCCCGGACTAGCCTACGAGCAGTACTTC.

This clone showed up just a few times. The CDR3 DNA is TGTGCCAGCAGTTCGTGGGGGGGGAGTCGCACCTTC. Protein product: CASSSWGGSRTF. This chain connects TRBV28 to TRBJ1-2; D might be TRBD1 (5 bases). V lost 4 bases to trimming and J lost 13 bases, with 16 bases between them. The V gene's germline CDR1 is MDHEN and CDR2 SYDVKM. The CDR3 has 12 amino acids.

This sequence joins TRBV6-1 and TRBJ1-3; 7 positions agree with TRBD1. Germline CDR1 and CDR2: MNHNS and SASEGT. This CDR3 is built from 16 residues. The J segment lost 0 bases and the V segment lost 0 bases, leaving 2 bases of the junction unmatched. CDR3 nucleotides: TGTGCCAGCAGTGAAGCGGGACAGTTCTCTGGAAACACCATATATTTT. Translated: CASSEAGQFSGNTIYF.

This clone was found a few times. In nucleotides, the CDR3 is TGTGCCAGCAGTGTAGCACTCTCTGGAAACACCATATATTTT. Translation: CASSVALSGNTIYF. The V and J genes are TRBV28 and TRBJ1-3, with D unresolved. Germline lookup yields CDR1 MDHEN and CDR2 SYDVKM. V lost 5 bases, J lost 0 bases, and 8 bases lay in between. CDR3 size: 14 residues.